Below are 32 T cell receptor beta chains sequenced from a single sample in a study of blood T cell repertoires in COVID-19. Measured with immunoSEQ multiplex PCR; TCRdb has only the in-frame clones, and not every one. The sample lists approximately 75,000 clones; approximately 86% were seen once. Sequencing was done on a sample of peripheral blood. These receptors were collected from a man older than 75 with COVID-19, enrolled during active disease.

The J gene is TRBJ1-2, the V gene TRBV10-3; D uncertain. Germline V gene lookup returns CDR1 ENHRY and CDR2 SYGVKD. The CDR3 consists of 14 residues. V was cut by 3 bases and J by 2 bases, with 10 bases left in between. The CDR3 DNA follows: TGTGCCATCAGTGAAAACCTCGGGAACTATGGCTACACCTTC. This gives the protein CAISENLGNYGYTF.

V usage is TRBV3-1 (or the pseudogene TRBV3-2) and J usage is TRBJ2-7; 9 bases map to TRBD1. The germline CDR1 and CDR2 sequences are LGHDT and YNNKEL (reference sequence). The CDR3 consists of 14 residues. Trimming took 2 bases from V and 2 from J; bases not matched to a gene: 1. This chain's CDR3 is CASSQRDRAYEQYF. The CDR3 nucleotides are TGTGCCAGCAGCCAAAGGGACAGGGCCTACGAGCAGTACTTC.

This chain uses TRBV19 with TRBJ2-6; 8 bases align to TRBD1. Germline loops: CDR1 LNHDA, CDR2 SQIVND (reference sequence). The CDR3 totals 17 residues. The V and J ends lost 5 bases and 0 bases, in that order; junction bases with no gene match: 6. CDR3 sequence: CASSPFQGASGANVLTF. The DNA of the CDR3 is TGTGCCAGTAGTCCCTTCCAGGGGGCCTCTGGGGCCAACGTCCTGACTTTC.

V usage is TRBV5-1 and J usage is TRBJ1-2, with TRBD1 identical over 8 bases. The CDR3 is 14 amino acids. Germline values: CDR1 SGHRS, CDR2 YFSETQ. Trimming cost V 1 base and J 3 bases; bases outside gene matches: 2. The CDR3 sequence is CASSLWGQDYGYTF. CDR3 bases: TGCGCCAGCAGCTTGTGGGGACAGGACTATGGCTACACCTTC.

The rearrangement joins TRBV7-3 to TRBJ2-2; 7 nucleotides agree with TRBD1. The junction had 4 bases not matched to a gene; V was cut back by 5 bases and J by 7 bases. This CDR3 spans 13 amino acids. CDR1 and CDR2 (germline): SGHTA, FQGTGA. The CDR3 sequence: CASSPGGDGELFF. The CDR3 nucleotides read TGTGCCAGCAGCCCAGGGGGAGACGGGGAGCTGTTTTTT.

This clone has a handful of counts. The genes are TRBV9 and TRBJ2-1; 10 nucleotides align to TRBD1. Germline V gene data show CDR1 as SGDLS and CDR2 as YYNGEE. The ends lost 3 bases at V and 7 bases at J; junction bases unmatched: 4. The CDR3 spans 14 residues. The DNA for the CDR3 is TGTGCCAGCAGCGGGACAGGGGGTGGGAATGAGCAGTTCTTC. Its protein product is CASSGTGGGNEQFF. Complete variable domain (other parts from reference TRBV9 and TRBJ2-1): DSGVTQTPKHLITATGQRVTLRCSPRSGDLSVYWYQQSLDQGLQFLIQYYNGEERAKGNILERFSAQQFPDLHSELNLSSLELGDSALYFCASSGTGGGNEQFFGPGTRLTVL.

By share, this clone ranks as medium-sized. V and J are TRBV5-6 and TRBJ1-2, with D perhaps TRBD1 (5 bases). Germline V gene lookup returns CDR1 SGHDT and CDR2 YYEEEE. The CDR3 loop spans 14 amino acids. The V end lost 0 bases, the J end lost 6 bases, and 12 bases lay between the germline ends. The CDR3 reads CASSLVSGQNGYTF. The CDR3 bases are TGTGCCAGCAGCTTGGTATCAGGGCAGAATGGCTACACCTTC.

J is TRBJ2-7 and V is TRBV6-2 or TRBV6-3, with D perhaps TRBD1 (5 bases). CDR3 length: 13 residues. Germline lookup yields CDR1 MNHEY and CDR2 SVGEGT. Deletions cut 2 bases from V and 3 bases from J, with 8 bases between. Here the CDR3 reads CASSYAGFYEQYF. The DNA for the CDR3 is TGTGCCAGCAGTTACGCAGGGTTCTACGAGCAGTACTTC.

This chain links TRBV2 with TRBJ1-2; TRBD1 might be the D (5 bases). Deletions cut 5 bases from V and 8 bases from J, with 18 bases between. The CDR3 is 14 amino acids. Germline V gives CDR1 SNHLY, CDR2 FYNNEI. The CDR3 bases are TGTGCCAGCAGTCCCGACCGCGGGGCGGGAGGCTACACCTTC. Its protein is CASSPDRGAGGYTF.

The chain is built from TRBV4-1 and TRBJ1-1; no firm D call. The V gene's germline CDR1 is MGHRA and CDR2 YSYEKL. Deletions cut 4 bases from V and 2 bases from J, with 5 bases between. This CDR3 comprises 12 residues. CDR3 in amino acids: CASSRGNTEAFF. The CDR3 nucleotides read TGCGCCAGCAGCCGCGGAAACACTGAAGCTTTCTTT.

The chain carries TRBV2 and TRBJ2-6; 9 bases map to TRBD1. Germline V lookup: CDR1 SNHLY, CDR2 FYNNEI. V lost 6 bases and J lost 0; bases outside the gene matches: 6. CDR3 length: 17 residues. The CDR3 DNA is TGTGCCAGCAGGACAGGGGGGGATAGCTCTGGGGCCAACGTCCTGACTTTC. This codes for CASRTGGDSSGANVLTF.

The chain is built from TRBV7-9 and TRBJ1-2, with D possibly TRBD1 on 6 matching bases. The CDR3 loop spans 13 amino acids. CDR1 is SEHNR, CDR2 FQNEAQ, per germline (reference sequence). V gave up 1 base and J gave up 5 bases, with 8 bases separating them. This CDR3 is CASSLGTGYGYTF. CDR3 bases: TGTGCCAGCAGCTTAGGTACAGGGTATGGCTACACCTTC.

A single count supports this clone. The rearrangement uses TRBV5-1 and TRBJ2-7; the match to TRBD1 covers 8 bases. CDR1 SGHRS and CDR2 YFSETQ come from the germline V gene. The CDR3 has 14 amino acids. V was pared by 0 bases and J by 7 bases, with 6 bases of the junction left unmatched. The DNA of the CDR3 is TGCGCCAGCAGCTTGGCTCAGGGGGCGCAGGAGCAGTACTTC. As protein: CASSLAQGAQEQYF.

The chain joins TRBV5-5 to TRBJ2-7, with D unclear. Germline CDR1 and CDR2: SGHKS and YYEKEE (reference sequence). The CDR3 has 12 amino acids. Trimming removed 2 bases at V and 3 bases at J, with 6 bases between. This CDR3 reads CASSFSVYEQYF. The DNA for the CDR3 is TGTGCCAGCAGCTTTTCGGTCTACGAGCAGTACTTC.

This rearrangement joins TRBV6-5 to TRBJ1-2; no clear D. Germline CDR1 reads MNHEY; CDR2 reads SVGAGI. The CDR3 contains 14 residues. V was cut by 2 bases and J by 2 bases, with 9 bases left in between. CDR3 loop: CASSYRARNYGYTF. The CDR3 DNA sequence: TGTGCCAGCAGTTACCGCGCCAGGAACTATGGCTACACCTTC.

The J gene is TRBJ2-5, the V gene TRBV13; 7 bases are a match to TRBD1. The CDR3 is made up of 14 amino acids. The V and J ends lost 9 bases and 2 bases, in that order; junction bases with no gene match: 9. Germline CDR1 reads PRHDT; CDR2 reads FYEKMQ (reference sequence). CDR3 nucleotides: TGTGCCAGTACCCCGACAGGGCGGCAAGAGACCCAGTACTTC. Translation gives CASTPTGRQETQYF.

V is TRBV27 and J is TRBJ2-6; 9 bases match TRBD1. V shed 3 bases, J shed 1 base, and the junction held 7 bases outside the gene matches. Looked up from germline, CDR1 is MNHEY and CDR2 is SMNVEV (reference sequence). This CDR3 is 18 amino acids long. The CDR3, as DNA: TGTGCCAGCAGTTTGTTCCTACAGGGGGCATCTGGGGCCAACGTCCTGACTTTC. Its protein is CASSLFLQGASGANVLTF.

The chain recombines TRBV18 with TRBJ1-1; D call uncertain. CDR1 and CDR2 from the germline V gene are KGHSH and LQKENI. The CDR3 is made up of 13 amino acids. V shed 2 bases and J shed 1 base, with 5 bases lying between them. CDR3 protein: CASSPVANTEAFF. CDR3 coding DNA: TGTGCCAGCTCACCAGTAGCGAACACTGAAGCTTTCTTT.

The chain employs TRBV4-2 and TRBJ1-2, with TRBD1 identical over 7 bases. The V gene end was trimmed by 1 base and the J gene end by 1 base; junction bases not matched to a gene: 6. The CDR3 is 16 amino acids. Per germline, CDR1 LGHNA and CDR2 YNFKEQ. For the CDR3, the DNA is TGTGCCAGCAGCCAAGGTCGGACAGGTCGTAACTATGGCTACACCTTC. Its protein is CASSQGRTGRNYGYTF.

This chain's CDR3 is CASSLDSGQGEKLFF. The CDR3 DNA sequence: TGTGCCAGCAGCTTAGATTCGGGACAGGGTGAAAAACTGTTTTTT. The chain couples TRBV7-9 to TRBJ1-4; TRBD1 matches at 9 bases. CDR3 size: 15 residues. V was clipped by 1 base and J by 7 bases; unmatched bases: 4. Germline CDR1 SEHNR, CDR2 FQNEAQ (reference sequence). Together with reference TRBV7-9 and TRBJ1-4, the CDR3 gives the full variable domain: DTGVSQNPRHKITKRGQNVTFRCDPISEHNRLYWYRQTLGQGPEFLTYFQNEAQLEKSRLLSDRFSAERPKGSFSTLEIQRTEQGDSAMYLCASSLDSGQGEKLFFGSGTQLSVL.

The V call is TRBV6-2 or TRBV6-3, the J call TRBJ2-7; D remains ambiguous. Trimming pared 2 bases from V and 1 base from J, leaving 9 bases between. The V gene's germline CDR1 is MNHEY and CDR2 SVGEGT. The CDR3 runs to 14 residues. The CDR3 DNA sequence: TGTGCCAGCAGTTACGATCCAGCGTCCTACGAGCAGTACTTC. It translates to CASSYDPASYEQYF.

V is TRBV2 and J is TRBJ2-5; 8 positions agree with TRBD1. Trimming removed 8 bases from V and 2 bases from J; junction bases left unmatched: 19. Germline assignment: CDR1 SNHLY and CDR2 FYNNEI. The CDR3 spans 18 residues. Here the CDR3 reads CASRTGQTNVLTQETQYF. CDR3 nucleotide sequence: TGTGCCAGCCGGACAGGGCAAACAAACGTCCTTACTCAAGAGACCCAGTACTTC.

The chain recombines TRBV2 with TRBJ2-7; D remains unclear. Trimming took off 7 bases at V and 5 bases at J, with 15 bases between the two ends. This CDR3 is built from 13 residues. Per germline, CDR1 SNHLY and CDR2 FYNNEI. CDR3 sequence reads: CASNLDQPNEQYF. CDR3 bases: TGTGCCAGCAATCTAGACCAGCCCAACGAGCAGTACTTC.

This sequence joins TRBV7-9 and TRBJ2-7, with a tentative D call TRBD2 (5 bases). V was shortened by 1 base and J by 5 bases, with 12 bases between the two germline ends. The CDR3 is made up of 14 amino acids. The germline CDR1 and CDR2 sequences are SEHNR and FQNEAQ (reference sequence). The CDR3 sequence: CASSLGGYTDEQYF. The CDR3 region has the DNA TGTGCCAGCAGCTTAGGAGGGTATACGGACGAGCAGTACTTC.

J is TRBJ1-2 and V is TRBV7-2, with unresolved D. The ends were cut back, 5 bases at V and 3 bases at J, with 16 bases in the middle. The germline V gene has CDR1 SGHTA and CDR2 FQGNSA. This CDR3 region has 15 residues. The CDR3 DNA sequence: TGTGCCAGCAGCCATCTTGCCGGGGTTTACTATGGCTACACCTTC. It translates to CASSHLAGVYYGYTF. The variable domain in full, with the rest retrieved from reference TRBV7-2 and TRBJ1-2, is GAGVSQSPSNKVTEKGKDVELRCDPISGHTALYWYRQSLGQGLEFLIYFQGNSAPDKSGLPSDRFSAERTGGSVSTLTIQRTQQEDSAVYLCASSHLAGVYYGYTFGSGTRLTVV.

V and J are TRBV5-4 and TRBJ1-3; D gene uncertain. This CDR3 has 14 residues. V dropped 2 bases and J dropped 4 bases, with 10 bases sitting between them. Germline V lookup: CDR1 SGHNT, CDR2 YYREEE (reference sequence). The CDR3 DNA reads as TGTGCCAGCAGCTTTCCGGGGTTCGGAAACACCATATATTTT. Translated: CASSFPGFGNTIYF.

The V and J genes are TRBV7-6 and TRBJ2-1; 13 nucleotides match TRBD2. V shed 2 bases and J 1 base; nucleotides not matched to a gene: 11. Germline CDR1 and CDR2: SGHVS and FNYEAQ. The CDR3 contains 20 residues. CDR3 nucleotide sequence: TGTGCCAGCAGCTTACCCGAAGGACTAGCGGGGGAAAATTCCTACAATGAGCAGTTCTTC. The encoded protein is CASSLPEGLAGENSYNEQFF.

V is TRBV19 and J is TRBJ2-7; a possible D gene is TRBD1 (6 bases). The V end lost 2 bases, the J end lost 9 bases, and 17 bases lay between the germline ends. The CDR3 runs to 14 residues. Germline CDR1 and CDR2: LNHDA and SQIVND (reference sequence). The CDR3 is CASSIRDPEGVQYF. The CDR3 DNA reads as TGTGCCAGTAGTATAAGGGACCCCGAGGGGGTGCAGTACTTC.

The chain combines TRBV9 with TRBJ1-6, with 8 bases aligning to TRBD1. With V trimmed by 3 bases and J by 5 bases, 4 bases remained unmatched. The V gene's germline CDR1 is SGDLS and CDR2 YYNGEE. The CDR3 consists of 15 residues. CDR3 in amino acids: CASSARQGNNSPLHF. In nucleotides, the CDR3 is TGTGCCAGCAGCGCCCGACAGGGGAATAATTCACCCCTCCACTTT. Variable domain in full (rest from reference TRBV9 and TRBJ1-6): DSGVTQTPKHLITATGQRVTLRCSPRSGDLSVYWYQQSLDQGLQFLIQYYNGEERAKGNILERFSAQQFPDLHSELNLSSLELGDSALYFCASSARQGNNSPLHFGNGTRLTVT.

The V and J genes are TRBV5-6 and TRBJ2-7, with D maybe TRBD2 (5 bases). The CDR3 loop spans 15 amino acids. The germline CDR1 and CDR2 sequences are SGHDT and YYEEEE. The ends were cut back, 0 bases at V and 3 bases at J, with 13 bases in the middle. The CDR3 loop reads CASSLGLKLYYEQYF. The CDR3 DNA is TGTGCCAGCAGCTTGGGACTAAAACTCTACTACGAGCAGTACTTC.

The chain combines TRBV28 with TRBJ2-7; TRBD1 aligns across 8 bases. The CDR3 consists of 13 residues. Germline CDR1 and CDR2: MDHEN and SYDVKM. V trimming: 10 bases; J trimming: 3 bases; junction bases outside the gene matches: 8. CDR3 sequence reads: CATRSGQGYEQYF. CDR3 in DNA: TGTGCCACCCGTTCTGGACAGGGCTACGAGCAGTACTTC.

Only one count was recorded for this clone. The chain links TRBV6-5 to TRBJ1-4; TRBD1 might be the D (5 bases). The CDR3 consists of 15 residues. V lost 3 bases and J 7 bases, leaving 15 bases between the germline ends. The germline gives CDR1 MNHEY, CDR2 SVGAGI. CDR3 sequence: CASSYARQGSEKLFF. The DNA for the CDR3 is TGTGCCAGCAGTTATGCACGGCAGGGCTCTGAAAAACTGTTTTTT.